This T cell receptor (beta chain) was recorded in a study of blood T cells in healthy people across ages. Only a few counts were recorded for this clonotype. Total RNA, at least 5 micrograms per sample, came from PBMCs. Alongside a J-beta primer mix, a sample-barcoded 5' primer served in a second PCR lasting about 7 to 12 cycles. Via MiXCR, TCRdb re-called the 5' RACE reads, giving one row per CDR3 protein. This sample has about 1,600,000 distinct CDR3 sequences; about 43% occur once, and the top ten carry under 8%. The CDR3 has 18 residues. With V trimmed by 2 bases and J by 0 bases, 11 bases remained unmatched. Germline V CDR1 and CDR2: LGHDT, YNNKEL (reference sequence).

The sample was blood. The source of this sequence is a woman younger than 35 in good health. The gene calls are TRBV3-1 and TRBJ2-3; 7 nucleotides align to TRBD1. CDR3 protein: CASSQYIPGTASTDTQYF. The CDR3 DNA reads TGTGCCAGCAGCCAATATATTCCCGGGACAGCGAGCACAGATACGCAGTATTTT.